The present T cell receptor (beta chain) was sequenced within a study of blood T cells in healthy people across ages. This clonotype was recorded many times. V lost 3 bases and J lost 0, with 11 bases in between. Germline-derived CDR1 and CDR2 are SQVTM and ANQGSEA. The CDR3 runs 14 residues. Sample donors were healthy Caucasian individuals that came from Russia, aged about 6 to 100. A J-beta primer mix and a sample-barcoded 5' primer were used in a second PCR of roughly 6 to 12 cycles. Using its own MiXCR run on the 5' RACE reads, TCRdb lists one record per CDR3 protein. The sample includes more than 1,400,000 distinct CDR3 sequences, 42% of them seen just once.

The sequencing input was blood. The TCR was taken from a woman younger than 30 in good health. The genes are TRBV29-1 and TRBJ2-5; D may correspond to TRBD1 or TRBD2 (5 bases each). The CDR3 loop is CSVDLWGNQETQYF. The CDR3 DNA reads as TGCAGCGTTGATTTGTGGGGGAACCAAGAGACCCAGTACTTC.